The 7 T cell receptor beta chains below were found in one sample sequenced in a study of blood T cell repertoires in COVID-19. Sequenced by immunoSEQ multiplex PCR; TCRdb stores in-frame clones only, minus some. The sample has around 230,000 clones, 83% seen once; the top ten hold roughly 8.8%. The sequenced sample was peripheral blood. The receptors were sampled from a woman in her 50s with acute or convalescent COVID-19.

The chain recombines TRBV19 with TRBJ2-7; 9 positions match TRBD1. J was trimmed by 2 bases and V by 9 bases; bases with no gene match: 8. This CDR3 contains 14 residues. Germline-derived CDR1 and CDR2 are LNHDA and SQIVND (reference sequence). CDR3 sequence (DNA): TGTGCCAGCGACCCCGGGACAGGGCCCTACGAGCAGTACTTC. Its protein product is CASDPGTGPYEQYF.

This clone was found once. The CDR3 loop reads CSVWGFGVSYEQYF. The CDR3 DNA reads as TGCAGCGTGTGGGGTTTCGGGGTTTCCTACGAGCAGTACTTC. The chain is built from TRBV29-1 and TRBJ2-7, with a possible D match to TRBD2 (5 bases). CDR1 and CDR2 (germline): SQVTM, ANQGSEA. This CDR3 region has 14 residues. V was shortened by 6 bases and J by 1 base, with 16 bases between the two germline ends.

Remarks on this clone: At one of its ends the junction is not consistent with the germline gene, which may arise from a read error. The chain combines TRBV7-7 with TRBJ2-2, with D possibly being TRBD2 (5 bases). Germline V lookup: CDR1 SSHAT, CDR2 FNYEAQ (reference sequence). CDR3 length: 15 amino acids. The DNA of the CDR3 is TGTGCTAGCAGCTTAGCGCTGGGCGGGCCCGGGGAGCTGTTTTTT. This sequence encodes CASSLALGGPGELFF.

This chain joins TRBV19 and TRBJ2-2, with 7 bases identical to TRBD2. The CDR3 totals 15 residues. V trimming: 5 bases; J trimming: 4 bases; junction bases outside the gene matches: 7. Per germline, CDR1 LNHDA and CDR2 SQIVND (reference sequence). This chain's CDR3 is CASSLRTSGTGELFF. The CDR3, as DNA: TGTGCCAGTAGTCTACGGACTAGTGGCACCGGGGAGCTGTTTTTT.

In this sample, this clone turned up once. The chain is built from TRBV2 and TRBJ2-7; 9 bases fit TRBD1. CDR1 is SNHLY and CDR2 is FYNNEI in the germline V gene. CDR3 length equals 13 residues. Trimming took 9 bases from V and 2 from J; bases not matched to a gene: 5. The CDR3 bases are TGTGCCAGGGGACAGGGCGGTCCCTACGAGCAGTACTTC. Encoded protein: CARGQGGPYEQYF.

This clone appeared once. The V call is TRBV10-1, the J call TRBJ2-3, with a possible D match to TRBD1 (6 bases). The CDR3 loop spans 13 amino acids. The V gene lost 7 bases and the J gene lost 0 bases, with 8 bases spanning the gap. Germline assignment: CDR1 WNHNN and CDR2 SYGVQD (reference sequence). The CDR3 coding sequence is TGCGCCAGCAATCAGGGGAGCACAGATACGCAGTATTTT. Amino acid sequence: CASNQGSTDTQYF.

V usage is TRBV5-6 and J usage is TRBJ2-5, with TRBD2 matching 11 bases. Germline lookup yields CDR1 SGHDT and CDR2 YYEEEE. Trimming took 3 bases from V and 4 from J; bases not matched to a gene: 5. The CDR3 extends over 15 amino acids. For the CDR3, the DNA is TGTGCCAGCAGCTCATATAGCGGGAGGGGAGAGACCCAGTACTTC. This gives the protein CASSSYSGRGETQYF. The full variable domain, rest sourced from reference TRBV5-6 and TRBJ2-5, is DAGVTQSPTHLIKTRGQQVTLRCSPKSGHDTVSWYQQALGQGPQFIFQYYEEEERQRGNFPDRFSGHQFPNYSSELNVNALLLGDSALYLCASSSYSGRGETQYFGPGTRLLVL.